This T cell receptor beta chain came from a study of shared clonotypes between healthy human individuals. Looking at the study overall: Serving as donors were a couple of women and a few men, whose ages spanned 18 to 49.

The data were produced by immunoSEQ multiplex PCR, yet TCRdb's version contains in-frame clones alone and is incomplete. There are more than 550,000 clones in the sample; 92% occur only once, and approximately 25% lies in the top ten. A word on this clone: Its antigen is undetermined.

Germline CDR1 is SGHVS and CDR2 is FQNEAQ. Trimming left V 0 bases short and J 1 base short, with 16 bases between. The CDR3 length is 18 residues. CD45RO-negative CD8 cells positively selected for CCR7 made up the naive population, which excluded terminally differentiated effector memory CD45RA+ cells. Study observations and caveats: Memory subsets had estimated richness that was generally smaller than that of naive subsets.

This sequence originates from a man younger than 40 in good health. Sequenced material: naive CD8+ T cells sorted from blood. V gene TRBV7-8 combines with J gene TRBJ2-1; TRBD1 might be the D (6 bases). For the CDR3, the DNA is TGTGCCAGCAGCTTAGCGCTAGGCAGGGGAAGATCCTACAATGAGCAGTTCTTC. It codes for CASSLALGRGRSYNEQFF.